This is a list of T cell receptor beta chains from one sample in a study of CD8 T cells in ankylosing spondylitis. TCRdb called the 5' RACE reads again in MiXCR, with one record for every CDR3 protein. The sample yields roughly 240,000 distinct CDR3 sequences, approximately 7.6% seen once. Sequencing was carried out using blood, either unsorted or a sorted T cell fraction (not recorded which). The receptors originated from a female donor with ankylosing spondylitis or in good health (not recorded which). The CDR3 runs from the conserved cysteine through the conserved F or W. A D gene is named only where the DNA matches it firmly. Only part of the rows carry a size: once, few, many, or a class if the clone is expanded.

>few|TRBD2|TRBV6-1|TRBJ2-7
TGTGCCAGCAGTCAGACTAGCGGGTCGAGCGAGCAGTACTTC
CASSQTSGSSEQYF
>many|.|TRBV20-1|TRBJ1-2
TGCAGTGCTGGGGGGGGCTATGGCTACACCTTC
CSAGGGYGYTF
>.|TRBD2|TRBV20-1|TRBJ2-3
TGCGCCTCCTGGACGGGGGGGCCTAGCACAGATACGCAGTATTTT
CASWTGGPSTDTQYF
>few|.|TRBV2|TRBJ2-7
TGTGCCAGCAGTAATACCGGACCCGAATTCTCCTACGAGCAGTACTTC
CASSNTGPEFSYEQYF
>few|.|TRBV12-3/TRBV12-4|TRBJ2-2
TGTGCCAGCAGGCTCGGGGTCACCGGGGAGCTGTTTTTT
CASRLGVTGELFF
>.|.|TRBV5-1|TRBJ1-4
TGCGCCAGCAGCTTAAGCGGGACATATAATGAAAAACTGTTTTTT
CASSLSGTYNEKLFF
>many|TRBD1|TRBV2|TRBJ2-7
TGTGCCAGCAGGGACAGGGTCTACGAGCAGTACTTC
CASRDRVYEQYF
>many|.|TRBV7-2|TRBJ2-1
TGTGCCAGCAGCCACCCGGGACGGCACAATGAGCAGTTCTTC
CASSHPGRHNEQFF
>many|TRBD2|TRBV11-3|TRBJ2-1
TGTGCCAGCAGCTCCCAAGGCGGGGGTTTAGATGAGCAGTTCTTC
CASSSQGGGLDEQFF
>many|.|TRBV6-1|TRBJ1-1
TGTGCCAGCACCCCCCCGGGGGCTAACACTGAAGCTTTCTTT
CASTPPGANTEAFF
>.|TRBD2|TRBV11-3|TRBJ2-5
TGTGCCAGCAGCTCTGGACTAGCGGGGGAGACCCAGTACTTC
CASSSGLAGETQYF
>many|TRBD1|TRBV5-1|TRBJ1-1
TGCGCCAGCAGCCCTTGGGGGACAGTTCTCATGAACACTGAAGCTTTCTTT
CASSPWGTVLMNTEAFF
>many|.|TRBV20-1|TRBJ1-2
TGCAGTGCTGGCCTCTTACAGGGAAACACCTTC
CSAGLLQGNTF
>.|TRBD2|TRBV7-9|TRBJ2-7
TGTGCCAGCAGCTTACGACTAGCGGGAACCGAGCAGTACTTC
CASSLRLAGTEQYF
>.|.|TRBV20-1|TRBJ1-2
TGCAGTGCTAAAGTTCCTAACGGAGGCTATGGCTACACCTTC
CSAKVPNGGYGYTF
>.|.|TRBV15|TRBJ2-2
TGTGCGCTCTTGGGGGGTCCCCAGGGCTGTGCGAACACCGGGGAGCTGTTTTTT
CALLGGPQGCANTGELFF
>few|.|TRBV7-2|TRBJ2-3
TGTGCCAGCAGCTTAGGGGGGGCGGGGGCTGCCAGGTATACGCAGTATTTT
CASSLGGAGAARYTQYF
>few|.|TRBV7-9|TRBJ2-3
TGTGCCAGCAGCTTATTCCTAGCAGTTAGCACAGATACGCAGTATTTT
CASSLFLAVSTDTQYF
>many|TRBD1|TRBV5-8|TRBJ2-1
TGTGCCAGCAGCTTGGAACGGGACAGGGAGTACAATGAGCAGTTCTTC
CASSLERDREYNEQFF
>many|.|TRBV12-3/TRBV12-4|TRBJ2-5
TGTGCCAGCAGTCCCACTTCATTTGGGACCCAGTACTTC
CASSPTSFGTQYF
>many|.|TRBV15|TRBJ1-2
TGTGCCACCAGCAGCCGGGGCGCAACGGGGGGCTACACCTTC
CATSSRGATGGYTF
>many|.|TRBV20-1|TRBJ1-5
TGCAGTGCTTTCGACCTCAGGGATAGCAATCAGCCCCAGCATTTT
CSAFDLRDSNQPQHF
>many|.|TRBV27|TRBJ1-5
TGTGCCAGCAGTTTATCTCTGGATCAGCCCCAGCATTTT
CASSLSLDQPQHF
>many|.|TRBV12-3/TRBV12-4|TRBJ2-7
TGTGCCAGCAGTTCCCAATACGAGCAGTACTTC
CASSSQYEQYF
>many|.|TRBV29-1|TRBJ1-1
TGCAGCGTTGAAGTAATGGCCGAAGCTTTCTTT
CSVEVMAEAFF
>many|.|TRBV4-3|TRBJ1-3
TGCGCCAGCAGCCAAGGGGTTGGGTCCCTCGGAAACACCATATATTTT
CASSQGVGSLGNTIYF
>many|TRBD1|TRBV20-1|TRBJ1-2
TGCAGTGCTATGCCAGGGGGCGAGGGAGGCTACACCTTC
CSAMPGGEGGYTF
>many|.|TRBV6-4|TRBJ1-2
TGTGCCAGCAGGGGGTACGGGGGCACGACCTATGGCTACACCTTC
CASRGYGGTTYGYTF
>many|.|TRBV5-1|TRBJ1-1
TGCGCCAGCAGCTTTGGACATAACATGAACACTGAAGCTTTCTTT
CASSFGHNMNTEAFF
>.|.|TRBV5-1|TRBJ2-5
TGCGCCAGCAGCTTGGAAAAGACCCAGTACTTC
CASSLEKTQYF
>many|TRBD2|TRBV13|TRBJ2-1
TGTGCCAGCAGCACCCCTAGCGGGAGTCCACATGAGCAGTTCTTC
CASSTPSGSPHEQFF
>many|.|TRBV7-2|TRBJ1-2
TGTGCCAGCAGCGCCCCGGTAGGCTATGGCTACACCTTC
CASSAPVGYGYTF
>many|TRBD1|TRBV6-2/TRBV6-3|TRBJ2-4
TGTGCCAGCAGGACAGGGACCGTAGCCAAAAACATTCAGTACTTC
CASRTGTVAKNIQYF
>.|.|TRBV7-2|TRBJ2-7
TGTGCCAGCAGCTTAGTGGACAGTTCAACTTACGAGCAGTACTTC
CASSLVDSSTYEQYF
>many|TRBD1|TRBV20-1|TRBJ2-7
TGCAGTGCTCTTTCCGGGACAGGCGATTACGAGCAGTACTTC
CSALSGTGDYEQYF
>.|.|TRBV6-5|TRBJ1-1
TGTGCCAGCAGTTACTCGATAGGGGGAAATCTGAACACTGAAGCTTTCTTT
CASSYSIGGNLNTEAFF
>many|TRBD2|TRBV4-3|TRBJ2-2
TGCGCCAGCAGCCAACTAGCGGGAGGAAACACCGGGGAGCTGTTTTTT
CASSQLAGGNTGELFF
>many|.|TRBV11-2|TRBJ2-1
TGTGCCAGCAGCTTCCGCCTATGGGGACGGGAGACCCACAATGAGCAGTTCTTC
CASSFRLWGRETHNEQFF
>many|TRBD1|TRBV12-3/TRBV12-4|TRBJ1-2
TGTGCCAGCAGCGACCCGGGACAGGGGTTCTATCGCTACACCTTC
CASSDPGQGFYRYTF
>many|TRBD1|TRBV20-1|TRBJ2-7
TGCAGTGCTACCCGGGACAGGGGTTACGAGCAGTACTTC
CSATRDRGYEQYF
>many|TRBD1|TRBV27|TRBJ1-6
TGTGCCAGCAGTTTAAGGGGGCATAATTCACCCCTCCACTTT
CASSLRGHNSPLHF
>.|TRBD1|TRBV28|TRBJ2-3
TGTGCCAGCAGTTTCCGGGACAGCTTAGATACGCAGTATTTT
CASSFRDSLDTQYF
>many|.|TRBV4-3|TRBJ2-3
TGCGCCAGCAGCCAAACGGGAAGGCCAGATACGCAGTATTTT
CASSQTGRPDTQYF